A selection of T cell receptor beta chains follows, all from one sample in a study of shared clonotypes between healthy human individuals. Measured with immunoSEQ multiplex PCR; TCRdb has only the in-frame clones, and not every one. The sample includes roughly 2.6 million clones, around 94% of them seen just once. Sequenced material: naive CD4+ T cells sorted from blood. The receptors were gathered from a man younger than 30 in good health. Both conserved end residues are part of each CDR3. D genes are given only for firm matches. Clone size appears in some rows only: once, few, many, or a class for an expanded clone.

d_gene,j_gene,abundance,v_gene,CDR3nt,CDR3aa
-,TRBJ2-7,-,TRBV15,TGTGCCACCAGCAGAGATCAGTTTTTTGAACCGACCTACGAGCAGTACTTC,CATSRDQFFEPTYEQYF
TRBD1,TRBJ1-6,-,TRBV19,TGTGCCAGTAGTAACGGACAGGGAGAAAGTTCTTCACCCCTCCACTTT,CASSNGQGESSSPLHF
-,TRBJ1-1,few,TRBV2,TGTGCCAGCAGTGTTGGCAGATACACTGAAGCTTTCTTT,CASSVGRYTEAFF
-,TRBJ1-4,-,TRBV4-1,TGCGCCAGCAGCCAAGACGCTGGGGGAACTAATGAAAAACTGTTTTTT,CASSQDAGGTNEKLFF
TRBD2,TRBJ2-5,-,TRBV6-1,TGTGCCAGCAGTGTTGGGACTAGCGTTTTTGAGACCCAGTACTTC,CASSVGTSVFETQYF
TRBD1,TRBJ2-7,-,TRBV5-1,TGCGCCAGCAGCAACGACAGGGTCGCCTACGAGCAGTACTTC,CASSNDRVAYEQYF
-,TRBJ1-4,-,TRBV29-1,TGCAGCGCCGAGGACGCCTCAACTAATGAAAAACTGTTTTTT,CSAEDASTNEKLFF
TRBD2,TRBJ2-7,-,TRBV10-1,TGCGCCAGCAGTGCGGGACTAGCGGGACGCTACGAGCAGTACTTC,CASSAGLAGRYEQYF
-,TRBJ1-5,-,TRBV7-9,TGTGCCAGCAGCTTGGATGGGGTATTCGGCAATCAGCCCCAGCATTTT,CASSLDGVFGNQPQHF
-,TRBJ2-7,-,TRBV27,TGTGCCAGCAGTTTATGGGCAGGGCGCGACGAGCAGTACTTC,CASSLWAGRDEQYF
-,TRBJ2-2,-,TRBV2,TGTGCCAGAAAAGCCTCATACTCCGGGGAGCTGTTTTTT,CARKASYSGELFF
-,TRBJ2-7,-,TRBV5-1,TGCGCCAGCAGCATCGAGGGTCATTACGAGCAGTACTTC,CASSIEGHYEQYF
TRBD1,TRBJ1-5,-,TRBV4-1,TGCGCCAGCAGCCGGACAGGGGTCGAGTTTGGTAATCAGCCCCAGCATTTT,CASSRTGVEFGNQPQHF
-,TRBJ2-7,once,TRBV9,TGTGCCAGCAGCGTAGAAGGACACCCCTCCTACGAGCAGTACTTC,CASSVEGHPSYEQYF
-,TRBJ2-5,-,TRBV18,TGTGCCAGCTCGCCCCAGGGACGAGAGACCCAGTACTTC,CASSPQGRETQYF
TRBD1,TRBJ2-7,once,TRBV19,TGTGCCAGTAGTATCCTTACAGGGGGGCCCTACGAGCAGTACTTC,CASSILTGGPYEQYF
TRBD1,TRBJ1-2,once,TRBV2,TGTGCCAGCAGCGGGACAGGGTCGGCTGGCTACACCTTC,CASSGTGSAGYTF
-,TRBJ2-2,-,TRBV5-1,TGCGCCAGCAGCACCGGGACAACGGGGAGTGGCGGGGAGCTGTTTTTT,CASSTGTTGSGGELFF
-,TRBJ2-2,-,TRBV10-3,TGTGCCATCAGCCTAGGACGTGGGACCGGGGAGCTGTTTTTT,CAISLGRGTGELFF
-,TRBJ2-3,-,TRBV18,TGTGCCAGCTCACACCGGGAGTACGGAACAGATACGCAGTATTTT,CASSHREYGTDTQYF
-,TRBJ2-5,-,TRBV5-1,TGCGCCAGCAGCCCTCGGGGACAAGAGACCCAGTACTTC,CASSPRGQETQYF
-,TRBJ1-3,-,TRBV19,TGTGCCGCGGAGTCTGGAAACACCATATATTTT,CAAESGNTIYF
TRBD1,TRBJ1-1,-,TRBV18,TGTGCCAGCTCAAGACAGGGCGCCTCCCTGAACACTGAAGCTTTCTTT,CASSRQGASLNTEAFF
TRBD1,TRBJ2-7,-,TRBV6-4,TGTGCCAGCAGTGACCCCCAGGGGGCCTCCTACGAGCAGTACTTC,CASSDPQGASYEQYF
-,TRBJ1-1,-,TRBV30,TGTGCCTGGAGTGTTAACTTTATGAACACTGAAGCTTTCTTT,CAWSVNFMNTEAFF
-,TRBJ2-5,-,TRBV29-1,TGCAGCGTGGGACCATCATTATGGGAGGCCCAGTACTTC,CSVGPSLWEAQYF
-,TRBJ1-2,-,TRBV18,TGTGCCAGCTCACCACCTCCAAGTGAAAATAACTATGGCTACACCTTC,CASSPPPSENNYGYTF
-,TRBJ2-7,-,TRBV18,TGTGCCAGCTCACCAGTGGACTACGAGCAGTACTTC,CASSPVDYEQYF
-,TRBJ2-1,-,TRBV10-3,TGTGCCATCAGTGATCTTGGGGATGAGCAGTTCTTC,CAISDLGDEQFF
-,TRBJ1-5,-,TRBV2,TGTGCCAGCAGTGAGGGGGGTCCTAATCAGCCCCAGCATTTT,CASSEGGPNQPQHF
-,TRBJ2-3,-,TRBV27,TGTGCCAGCAGTTTCCGGAGGGGAGGTGGCACAGATACGCAGTATTTT,CASSFRRGGGTDTQYF
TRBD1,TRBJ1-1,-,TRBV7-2,TGTGCCAGCAGTCCCAGGGGGACTGAAGCTTTCTTT,CASSPRGTEAFF
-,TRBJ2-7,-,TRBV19,TGTGCCAGTGGAGGGGGAGGCGAGCAGTACTTC,CASGGGGEQYF
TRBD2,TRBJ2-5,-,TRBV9,TGTGCCAGCAGCGTAAGGGACGGGGGGGTAGAGACCCAGTACTTC,CASSVRDGGVETQYF
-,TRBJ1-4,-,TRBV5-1,TGCGCCAGCAGCCCGACAGCGGGGAGTGAAAAACTGTTTTTT,CASSPTAGSEKLFF
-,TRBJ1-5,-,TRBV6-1,TGTGCCAGCAGCTTACAGGGCTTGGGTAATCAGCCCCAGCATTTT,CASSLQGLGNQPQHF
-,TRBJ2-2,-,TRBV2,TGTGCCAGCAGTGAAGCAGGGAACACCGGGGAGCTGTTTTTT,CASSEAGNTGELFF
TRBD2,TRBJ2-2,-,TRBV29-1,TGCAGCGTTGAAGTCTGGCCCTATAGCGGGGGTCGTTTAAGGAACACCGGGGAGCTGTTTTTT,CSVEVWPYSGGRLRNTGELFF
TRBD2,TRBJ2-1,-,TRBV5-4,TGTGCCATGCAGGCTAGCGGAGGCAATGAGCAGTTCTTC,CAMQASGGNEQFF
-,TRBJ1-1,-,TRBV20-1,TGCAGTGCTGCCGACAATGAAGCTTTCTTT,CSAADNEAFF
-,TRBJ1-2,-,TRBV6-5,TGTGCCAGCAGGGGGGGTCAAAACGGCTACACCTTC,CASRGGQNGYTF
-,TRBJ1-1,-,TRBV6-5,TGTGCCAGCAGTTACCGAGAGGGGAACACTGAAGCTTTCTTT,CASSYREGNTEAFF
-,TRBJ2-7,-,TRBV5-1,TGCGCCAGCAGCTTGGACGATCTGCCAACCTACGAGCAGTACTTC,CASSLDDLPTYEQYF
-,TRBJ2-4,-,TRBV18,TGTGCCAGCTCACCACTGGGCAACCTAGCCAAAAACATTCAGTACTTC,CASSPLGNLAKNIQYF
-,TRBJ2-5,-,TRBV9,TGTGCCAGCAGCGTAGAGGATCTCGGGACCCAGTACTTC,CASSVEDLGTQYF
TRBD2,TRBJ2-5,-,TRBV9,TGTGCCAGCAGCCCTTTTAGCGGGGGGGCCGCAGAGACCCAGTACTTC,CASSPFSGGAAETQYF
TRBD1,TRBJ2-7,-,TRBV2,TGTGCCAGCAGGAAGGGGGCCATCCTTAACGAGCAGTACTTC,CASRKGAILNEQYF
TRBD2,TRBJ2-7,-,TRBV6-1,TGTGCCAGCAGTGAAAGCGGGAGCCTATCGTCCTACGAGCAGTACTTC,CASSESGSLSSYEQYF
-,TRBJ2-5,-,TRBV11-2,TGTGCCAGCAGCTTAGTGGAGGGGGGGGAGACCCAGTACTTC,CASSLVEGGETQYF
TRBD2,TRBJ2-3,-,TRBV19,TGTGCCAGTAGTACCTTTAGCGGGAGAGGAGATACGCAGTATTTT,CASSTFSGRGDTQYF
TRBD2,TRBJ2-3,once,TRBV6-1,TGTGCCAGCACCAATCTAGCGGGTGGCGCAGATACGCAGTATTTT,CASTNLAGGADTQYF
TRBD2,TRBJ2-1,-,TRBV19,TGTGCCAGTAGTATAGCTAGCGGGGGCTCCTACAATGAGCAGTTCTTC,CASSIASGGSYNEQFF
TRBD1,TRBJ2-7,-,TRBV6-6,TGTGCCAGCAGTTACCCGGGACAGGCCTACGAGCAGTACTTC,CASSYPGQAYEQYF
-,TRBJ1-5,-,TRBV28,TGTGCCAGCAGTTCACACAGGTGGAATCAGCCCCAGCATTTT,CASSSHRWNQPQHF
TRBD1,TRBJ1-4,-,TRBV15,TGTGCCACCAGCAGAGAAAGCGGCCAGGGGGCGAGGGAAAAACTGTTTTTT,CATSRESGQGAREKLFF
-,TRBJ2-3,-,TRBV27,TGTGCCAGCAGTTTATCGGCTGTCGGCACAGATACGCAGTATTTT,CASSLSAVGTDTQYF
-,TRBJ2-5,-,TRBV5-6,TGTGCCAGCAGCTCATTTGTCCCGAACGACGGGCAAGAGACCCAGTACTTC,CASSSFVPNDGQETQYF